This T cell receptor beta chain is from a study of identical twins. The CDR3 covers 11 residues. Study findings and constraints: There were fewer insertions in abundant cord blood beta clonotypes, but memory repertoires showed no such pattern. A cross-sectional statistical analysis, not follow-up of the same donors, supported the conclusions.

Donors were all healthy Caucasians. To note about this clonotype: Its target is not known. At one of its ends the junction is not consistent with the germline gene, which may arise from a read error.

The authors used template switching to add a universal primer site and gave cDNA unique molecular identifiers. TCRdb ran MiXCR on the 5' RACE reads and lists one entry per CDR3 protein. The repertoire holds about 810,000 distinct CDR3 sequences, with about 12% as singletons. This sample also appeared in a second study, on yellow fever vaccine responses in identical twins.

Sequencing used PBMCs. The TCR comes from a woman aged 18-29 years in good health. V gene TRBV12-3 or TRBV12-4 combines with J gene TRBJ2-1, with D possibly being TRBD1 or TRBD2 (5 bases each). The CDR3 region is CASSSRDARIF. Written as DNA, the CDR3 is TGTGCCAGCAGTTCCCGGGACGCTCGAATCTTC.